A single sample gave rise to the 32 T cell receptor beta chains below, sequenced in a study of cytomegalovirus exposure and HLA in healthy donors. Amplification used 60 Vbeta primers and 13 Jbeta primers. The data were produced by immunoSEQ multiplex PCR, yet TCRdb's version contains in-frame clones alone and is incomplete. The sample holds roughly 100,000 clones, 80% seen once. The sample taken for sequencing was PBMCs. These receptor sequences come from a man aged 30-40 years in good health and CMV-seropositive.

This clone was counted a single time. V gene TRBV5-5 combines with J gene TRBJ2-3, with a weak D call TRBD2 (6 bases). The length of the CDR3 is 15 residues. Trimming removed 7 bases from V and 2 bases from J, with 17 bases in between. Germline lookup yields CDR1 SGHKS and CDR2 YYEKEE (reference sequence). CDR3 region: CASRQPGLITDTQYF. For the CDR3, the DNA is TGTGCCAGCCGACAACCGGGACTCATCACAGATACGCAGTATTTT.

This chain connects TRBV2 to TRBJ2-3; 8 bases map to TRBD2. The CDR3 spans 15 residues. Germline values: CDR1 SNHLY, CDR2 FYNNEI. The V and J ends lost 5 bases and 2 bases, in that order; junction bases with no gene match: 6. CDR3: CASSPTGGITDTQYF. The CDR3 nucleotides read TGTGCCAGCAGTCCTACGGGGGGGATCACAGATACGCAGTATTTT.

The chain uses TRBV19 and TRBJ2-2; D is perhaps TRBD2 (5 bases). Trimming pared 3 bases from V and 2 bases from J, leaving 10 bases between. The CDR3 totals 15 residues. CDR1 is LNHDA and CDR2 is SQIVND in the germline V gene (reference sequence). Written as DNA, the CDR3 is TGTGCCAGTAGTATGTCGGGGTCCAACACCGGGGAGCTGTTTTTT. It codes for CASSMSGSNTGELFF.

The gene calls are TRBV18 and TRBJ1-2; tentatively, D is TRBD1 (6 bases). The germline gives CDR1 KGHSH, CDR2 LQKENI. V was pared by 1 base and J by 2 bases, with 11 bases between. The CDR3 runs to 15 residues. The CDR3 DNA reads TGTGCCAGCTCACCACTCACCGGGACAAACTATGGCTACACCTTC. Amino acids: CASSPLTGTNYGYTF.

This rearrangement joins TRBV27 to TRBJ1-5, with D perhaps TRBD1 (6 bases). This CDR3 spans 16 amino acids. Germline V lookup: CDR1 MNHEY, CDR2 SMNVEV (reference sequence). V shed 5 bases and J shed 1 base, with 15 bases lying between them. The CDR3 here is CASSPVQGISNQPQHF. Here the CDR3 DNA reads TGTGCCAGCAGTCCCGTACAGGGTATAAGCAATCAGCCCCAGCATTTT.

This clone was recorded once. The chain employs TRBV13 and TRBJ1-2; 7 bases agree with TRBD1. The CDR3 length is 15 residues. Germline lookup yields CDR1 PRHDT and CDR2 FYEKMQ (reference sequence). The J segment lost 2 bases and the V segment lost 5 bases, leaving 8 bases of the junction unmatched. CDR3 amino acids: CASSPPAGGNYGYTF. Here the CDR3 DNA reads TGTGCCAGCAGCCCCCCGGCAGGGGGGAACTATGGCTACACCTTC. Full variable domain (outside the CDR3, taken from reference TRBV13 and TRBJ1-2): AAGVIQSPRHLIKEKRETATLKCYPIPRHDTVYWYQQGPGQDPQFLISFYEKMQSDKGSIPDRFSAQQFSDYHSELNMSSLELGDSALYFCASSPPAGGNYGYTFGSGTRLTVV.

The chain uses TRBV12-5 and TRBJ2-3; 8 positions match TRBD2. V trimming: 6 bases; J trimming: 0 bases; junction bases outside the gene matches: 5. Germline V CDR1 and CDR2: LGHNT, FRNRAP. The CDR3 is 15 residues long. The CDR3, as DNA: TGTGCTAGTGGCGGGGCGGGGGGCAGCACAGATACGCAGTATTTT. Its translation: CASGGAGGSTDTQYF.

The chain has TRBV5-6 and TRBJ1-1; 8 nucleotides line up with TRBD1. Germline loops: CDR1 SGHDT, CDR2 YYEEEE. This CDR3 comprises 12 residues. After removal of 5 bases from V and 11 bases from J, the junction contained 8 bases not matched to a gene. CDR3 sequence reads: CASSFLDRAAFF. CDR3 DNA sequence: TGTGCCAGCAGTTTCTTGGACAGGGCGGCTTTCTTT. Together with reference TRBV5-6 and TRBJ1-1, the CDR3 gives the full variable domain: DAGVTQSPTHLIKTRGQQVTLRCSPKSGHDTVSWYQQALGQGPQFIFQYYEEEERQRGNFPDRFSGHQFPNYSSELNVNALLLGDSALYLCASSFLDRAAFFGQGTRLTVV.

The chain links TRBV7-2 to TRBJ1-5; D is possibly TRBD1 (6 bases). The CDR3 runs to 13 residues. Germline V gene sequence: CDR1 SGHTA, CDR2 FQGNSA. V shed 5 bases and J shed 7 bases, with 12 bases lying between them. CDR3 bases: TGTGCCAGCAGCCAACAGGGTTGGCAGCCCCAGCATTTT. This translates into CASSQQGWQPQHF. Complete variable domain (other parts from reference TRBV7-2 and TRBJ1-5): GAGVSQSPSNKVTEKGKDVELRCDPISGHTALYWYRQSLGQGLEFLIYFQGNSAPDKSGLPSDRFSAERTGGSVSTLTIQRTQQEDSAVYLCASSQQGWQPQHFGDGTRLSIL.

The CDR3 DNA follows: TGTGCCAGATCAGGGGGGGGAAACACCATATATTTT. This gives the protein CARSGGGNTIYF. The J gene is TRBJ1-3, the V gene TRBV6-1; 7 positions agree with TRBD1. CDR3 size: 12 residues. V lost 9 bases, J lost 4 bases, and 3 bases stayed unmatched. CDR1 and CDR2 (germline): MNHNS, SASEGT.

This clone was picked up one time. The chain is built from TRBV30 and TRBJ2-3; 10 bases agree with TRBD2. This CDR3 spans 15 amino acids. The germline V gene has CDR1 GTSNPN and CDR2 SVGIG (reference sequence). V lost 5 bases to trimming and J lost 5 bases; unmatched junction nucleotides: 10. The CDR3, as DNA: TGTGCCTGGGGCCTAGCGGGGGTCTCACAAGATACGCAGTATTTT. Its translation is CAWGLAGVSQDTQYF.

The V gene is TRBV28, the J gene TRBJ1-2, with D possibly matching TRBD1 (6 bases). The CDR3 extends over 14 amino acids. Trimming cost V 1 base and J 6 bases, with 12 bases left between them. Germline CDR1 and CDR2: MDHEN and SYDVKM. CDR3: CASSLSRQADGYTF. The DNA of the CDR3 is TGTGCCAGCAGTTTATCTCGACAGGCCGATGGCTACACCTTC.

The chain carries TRBV6-6 and TRBJ1-1; 9 nucleotides match TRBD1. Per the germline V gene, CDR1 is MNHNY and CDR2 is SVGAGI (reference sequence). V dropped 5 bases and J dropped 1; count of bases not matched to a gene: 2. The CDR3 extends over 14 amino acids. The CDR3 spells CASSQDRGNTEAFF. DNA for the CDR3: TGTGCCAGCAGTCAGGACAGGGGGAACACTGAAGCTTTCTTT.

The gene calls are TRBV5-4 and TRBJ1-4; D uncertain. This CDR3 contains 15 residues. Per germline, CDR1 SGHNT and CDR2 YYREEE (reference sequence). The germline V and J ends were trimmed by 4 bases and 8 bases, with 18 bases remaining between them. CDR3 DNA sequence: TGTGCCAGCAGCCCTGATCTCCTCCGTGAGGAAAAACTGTTTTTT. Translation: CASSPDLLREEKLFF.

The V gene is TRBV5-1, the J gene TRBJ2-1, with D perhaps TRBD2 (6 bases). CDR1 SGHRS and CDR2 YFSETQ come from the germline V gene. The CDR3 totals 15 residues. The V and J ends lost 0 bases and 2 bases respectively, with 9 bases between them. Here the CDR3 reads CASSLGGAPYNEQFF. CDR3 DNA sequence: TGCGCCAGCAGCTTGGGCGGGGCCCCCTACAATGAGCAGTTCTTC.

This clone was counted a few times. The rearrangement joins TRBV2 to TRBJ1-4, with 9 bases identical to TRBD1. The V gene end was trimmed by 5 bases and the J gene end by 12 bases; junction bases not matched to a gene: 16. The germline V gene has CDR1 SNHLY and CDR2 FYNNEI. The CDR3 consists of 16 residues. In DNA form, the CDR3 reads TGTGCCAGCAGTACTCCGGCGACAGGGGGGAGTAAGCAACTGTTTTTT. Its translation: CASSTPATGGSKQLFF.

The chain couples TRBV10-3 to TRBJ2-7, with TRBD1 matching 7 bases. With V trimmed by 0 bases and J by 7 bases, 9 bases remained unmatched. CDR1 ENHRY and CDR2 SYGVKD come from the germline V gene. CDR3 length equals 15 residues. In DNA, the CDR3 is TGTGCCATCAGTGAGTCTGGCAGGGGGTACGGAGAGCAGTACTTC. Translated: CAISESGRGYGEQYF.

V gene TRBV6-1 combines with J gene TRBJ2-1; tentatively, D is TRBD1 (6 bases). Germline V gene sequence: CDR1 MNHNS, CDR2 SASEGT. The V gene lost 0 bases and the J gene lost 10 bases, with 7 bases spanning the gap. The CDR3 runs to 12 residues. In DNA, the CDR3 is TGTGCCAGCAGTGAAGCGAGGGGGGAGCAGTTCTTC. Residues: CASSEARGEQFF.

The V and J genes are TRBV2 and TRBJ1-1, with D possibly matching TRBD1 (5 bases). CDR1 and CDR2 from the germline V gene are SNHLY and FYNNEI. The CDR3 spans 15 residues. V lost 0 bases and J 8 bases, leaving 16 bases between the germline ends. The CDR3 DNA reads as TGTGCCAGCAGTGAAGCGCGCGGCAGGGCTAGGGAAGCTTTCTTT. The encoded protein is CASSEARGRAREAFF.

J is TRBJ2-7 and V is TRBV7-2; TRBD2 aligns across 10 bases. This CDR3 contains 14 residues. J gave up 3 bases and V 5 bases, and 4 bases lay outside the gene matches. CDR1 SGHTA and CDR2 FQGNSA come from the germline V gene. CDR3 DNA sequence: TGTGCCAGCAGCCAGGGACTAGCGCTCTACGAGCAGTACTTC. This codes for CASSQGLALYEQYF.

V and J are TRBV5-8 and TRBJ2-3; D is ambiguous. Germline values: CDR1 SGHTS, CDR2 YDEGEE. V was clipped by 0 bases and J by 5 bases, with 4 bases between them. This CDR3 has 12 amino acids. The CDR3 loop reads CASSLDLDTQYF. The CDR3 nucleotides read TGTGCCAGCAGCTTGGATCTAGATACGCAGTATTTT.

This chain links TRBV2 with TRBJ2-5, with D hard to call. From germline, CDR1 is SNHLY and CDR2 FYNNEI. The CDR3 totals 12 residues. V was clipped by 0 bases and J by 10 bases, with 9 bases between them. CDR3 sequence: CASSEAGPSQYF. CDR3 in DNA: TGTGCCAGCAGTGAAGCAGGCCCTAGCCAGTACTTC.

This clone has just a few counts. V usage is TRBV6-4 and J usage is TRBJ2-6, with a weak D call TRBD2 (5 bases). Germline V gives CDR1 MRHNA, CDR2 SNTAGT. CDR3 length equals 14 residues. V dropped 3 bases and J dropped 4 bases, with 7 bases sitting between them. This chain's CDR3 is CASSERAGANVLTF. DNA of the CDR3: TGTGCCAGCAGTGAGAGGGCGGGGGCCAACGTCCTGACTTTC.

This clone showed up just a few times. The chain couples TRBV5-6 to TRBJ1-6; D is perhaps TRBD1 (5 bases). The V end lost 4 bases, the J end lost 3 bases, and 14 bases lay between the germline ends. This CDR3 spans 16 amino acids. Germline CDR1 is SGHDT and CDR2 is YYEEEE. The CDR3 sequence: CASSATDSFYNSPLHF. For the CDR3, the DNA is TGTGCCAGCAGCGCCACAGACAGCTTCTATAATTCACCCCTCCACTTT.

The chain links TRBV5-1 to TRBJ2-5; D is unresolved. V was cut by 0 bases and J by 1 base, with 10 bases left in between. This CDR3 comprises 15 residues. Per germline, CDR1 SGHRS and CDR2 YFSETQ. CDR3 nucleotides: TGCGCCAGCAGCTTGGGGTCTTCGGTCCAAGAGACCCAGTACTTC. Encoded protein: CASSLGSSVQETQYF.

The rearrangement uses TRBV5-4 and TRBJ1-4; 8 positions match TRBD1. The germline V gene encodes CDR1 SGHNT and CDR2 YYREEE (reference sequence). The CDR3 contains 15 residues. After removal of 3 bases from V and 8 bases from J, the junction contained 9 bases not matched to a gene. CDR3 bases: TGTGCCAGCAGCTCACAGGGGGGAATTGGGGAAAAACTGTTTTTT. Its protein product is CASSSQGGIGEKLFF.

With respect to this clone: The same CDR3 also results from other DNA sequences found in this sample. The chain couples TRBV5-6 to TRBJ1-5; D gene uncertain. CDR3 length equals 15 residues. V was shortened by 2 bases and J by 0 bases, with 9 bases between the two germline ends. Germline lookup yields CDR1 SGHDT and CDR2 YYEEEE. This CDR3 is CASSLRGYSNQPQHF. CDR3 bases: TGTGCCAGCAGCTTACGGGGATATAGCAATCAGCCCCAGCATTTT.

The chain recombines TRBV5-4 with TRBJ2-7; TRBD2 aligns across 7 bases. J was trimmed by 3 bases and V by 0 bases; bases with no gene match: 3. Germline V gene data show CDR1 as SGHNT and CDR2 as YYREEE (reference sequence). The CDR3 is 14 residues long. CDR3 sequence: CASSLGGTNYEQYF. In nucleotides, the CDR3 is TGTGCCAGCAGCTTGGGGGGGACTAACTACGAGCAGTACTTC.

This sequence joins TRBV7-2 and TRBJ2-1; possibly TRBD2 for D (6 bases). V lost 2 bases, J lost 0 bases, and 11 bases lay in between. The germline gives CDR1 SGHTA, CDR2 FQGNSA. The CDR3 contains 16 residues. The CDR3 is CASSLIGAGSYNEQFF. Written as DNA, the CDR3 is TGTGCCAGCAGCTTAATAGGAGCGGGCTCCTACAATGAGCAGTTCTTC.

This clone turned up a few times. V usage is TRBV29-1 and J usage is TRBJ2-3; D possibly corresponds to TRBD1 (5 bases). Germline V gives CDR1 SQVTM, CDR2 ANQGSEA. V was shortened by 2 bases and J by 3 bases, with 12 bases between the two germline ends. The CDR3 length is 14 residues. CDR3 coding DNA: TGCAGCGTTGAATCGGCAGGGCGGACAGATACGCAGTATTTT. Protein product: CSVESAGRTDTQYF.

This clone was seen a few times. The chain joins TRBV11-3 to TRBJ1-2; D remains ambiguous. V was cut by 1 base and J by 6 bases, with 9 bases left in between. This CDR3 spans 13 amino acids. CDR1 and CDR2 (germline): SGHNT, YENEEA. The DNA of the CDR3 is TGTGCCAGCAGCTTAGTAGGAGGTGATGGCTACACCTTC. Residues: CASSLVGGDGYTF.

The gene calls are TRBV27 and TRBJ2-5; D perhaps matches TRBD1 (5 bases). Trimming removed 5 bases at V and 3 bases at J, with 16 bases between. Germline loops: CDR1 MNHEY, CDR2 SMNVEV (reference sequence). CDR3 length: 15 residues. This CDR3 is CASSRDSIIKETQYF. In nucleotides, the CDR3 is TGTGCCAGCAGTCGTGACAGTATCATAAAAGAGACCCAGTACTTC.